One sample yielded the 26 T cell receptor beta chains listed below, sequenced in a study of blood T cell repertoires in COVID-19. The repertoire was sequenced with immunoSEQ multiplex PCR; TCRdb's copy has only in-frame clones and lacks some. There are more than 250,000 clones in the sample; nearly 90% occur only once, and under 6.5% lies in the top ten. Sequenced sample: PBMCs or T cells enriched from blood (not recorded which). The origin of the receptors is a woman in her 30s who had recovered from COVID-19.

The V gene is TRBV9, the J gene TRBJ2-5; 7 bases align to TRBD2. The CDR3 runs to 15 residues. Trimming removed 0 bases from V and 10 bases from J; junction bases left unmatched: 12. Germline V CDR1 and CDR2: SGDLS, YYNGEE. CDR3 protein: CASSVASGPAGDQYF. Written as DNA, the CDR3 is TGTGCCAGCAGCGTAGCCAGCGGGCCCGCGGGGGACCAGTACTTC. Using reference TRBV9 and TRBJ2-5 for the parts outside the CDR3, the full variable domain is DSGVTQTPKHLITATGQRVTLRCSPRSGDLSVYWYQQSLDQGLQFLIQYYNGEERAKGNILERFSAQQFPDLHSELNLSSLELGDSALYFCASSVASGPAGDQYFGPGTRLLVL.

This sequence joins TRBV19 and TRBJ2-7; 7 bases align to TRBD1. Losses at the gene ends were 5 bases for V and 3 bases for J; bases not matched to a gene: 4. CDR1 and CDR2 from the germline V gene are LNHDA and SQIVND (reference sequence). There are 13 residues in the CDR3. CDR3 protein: CASSETGIYEQYF. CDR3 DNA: TGTGCCAGTAGTGAGACAGGGATCTACGAGCAGTACTTC. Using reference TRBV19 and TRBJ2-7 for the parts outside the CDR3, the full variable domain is DGGITQSPKYLFRKEGQNVTLSCEQNLNHDAMYWYRQDPGQGLRLIYYSQIVNDFQKGDIAEGYSVSREKKESFPLTVTSAQKNPTAFYLCASSETGIYEQYFGPGTRLTVT.

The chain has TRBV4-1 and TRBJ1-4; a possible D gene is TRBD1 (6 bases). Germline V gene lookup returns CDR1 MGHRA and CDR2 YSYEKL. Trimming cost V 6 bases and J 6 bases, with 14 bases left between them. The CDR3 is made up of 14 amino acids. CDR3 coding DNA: TGCGCCAGCAGGGCCCGGGCAGGGGATGAAAAACTGTTTTTT. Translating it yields CASRARAGDEKLFF.

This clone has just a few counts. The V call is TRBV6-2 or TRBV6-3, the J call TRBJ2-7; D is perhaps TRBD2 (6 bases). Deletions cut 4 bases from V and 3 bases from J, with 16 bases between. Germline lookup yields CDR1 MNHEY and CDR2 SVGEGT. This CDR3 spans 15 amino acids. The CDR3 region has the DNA TGTGCCAGCAGTTCCGGAGGCGGGGTACGCTACGAGCAGTACTTC. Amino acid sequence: CASSSGGGVRYEQYF.

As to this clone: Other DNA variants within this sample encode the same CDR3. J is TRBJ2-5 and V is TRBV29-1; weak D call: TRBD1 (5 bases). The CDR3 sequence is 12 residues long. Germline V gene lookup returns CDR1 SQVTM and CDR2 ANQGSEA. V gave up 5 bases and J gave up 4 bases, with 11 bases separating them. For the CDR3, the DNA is TGCAGCGTTCCCGTGACAGCAGAGACCCAGTACTTC. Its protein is CSVPVTAETQYF.

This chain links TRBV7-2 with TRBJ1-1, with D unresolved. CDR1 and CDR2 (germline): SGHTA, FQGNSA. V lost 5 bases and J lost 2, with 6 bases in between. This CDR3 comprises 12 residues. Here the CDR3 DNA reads TGTGCCAGCAGCATGTATAACACTGAAGCTTTCTTT. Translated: CASSMYNTEAFF.

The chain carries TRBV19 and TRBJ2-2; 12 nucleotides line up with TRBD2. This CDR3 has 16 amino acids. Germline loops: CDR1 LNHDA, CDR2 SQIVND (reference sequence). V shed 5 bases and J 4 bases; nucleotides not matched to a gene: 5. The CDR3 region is CASSVLAGGLTGELFF. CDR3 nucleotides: TGTGCCAGTAGTGTTCTAGCGGGGGGGCTCACCGGGGAGCTGTTTTTT. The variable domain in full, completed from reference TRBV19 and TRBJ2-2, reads DGGITQSPKYLFRKEGQNVTLSCEQNLNHDAMYWYRQDPGQGLRLIYYSQIVNDFQKGDIAEGYSVSREKKESFPLTVTSAQKNPTAFYLCASSVLAGGLTGELFFGEGSRLTVL.

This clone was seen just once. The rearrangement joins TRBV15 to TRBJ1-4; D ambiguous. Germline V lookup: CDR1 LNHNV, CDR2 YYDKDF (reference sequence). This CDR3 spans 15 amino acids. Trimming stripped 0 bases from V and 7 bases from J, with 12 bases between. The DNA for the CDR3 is TGTGCCACCAGCAGAGAGGATCCGGCGGCTGAAAAACTGTTTTTT. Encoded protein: CATSREDPAAEKLFF.

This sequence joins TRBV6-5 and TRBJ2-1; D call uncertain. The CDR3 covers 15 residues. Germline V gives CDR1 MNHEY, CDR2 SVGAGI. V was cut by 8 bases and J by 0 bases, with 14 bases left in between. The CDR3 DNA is TGTGCCAGCGCAAGAGAGCTCCCCTCCTACAATGAGCAGTTCTTC. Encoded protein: CASARELPSYNEQFF.

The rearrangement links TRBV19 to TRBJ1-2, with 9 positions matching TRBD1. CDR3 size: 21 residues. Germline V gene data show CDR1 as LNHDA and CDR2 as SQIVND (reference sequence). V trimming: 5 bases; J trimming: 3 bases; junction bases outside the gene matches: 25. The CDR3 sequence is CASSPRALALDRGDQDYGYTF. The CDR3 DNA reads TGTGCCAGTAGTCCGCGGGCCTTAGCCCTGGACAGGGGCGACCAGGACTATGGCTACACCTTC.

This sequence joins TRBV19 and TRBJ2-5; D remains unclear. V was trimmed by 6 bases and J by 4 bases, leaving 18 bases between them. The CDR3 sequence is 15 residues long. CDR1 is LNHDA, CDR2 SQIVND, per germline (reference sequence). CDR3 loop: CASRPTVSRGETQYF. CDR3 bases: TGTGCCAGTAGACCGACGGTTTCCCGAGGAGAGACCCAGTACTTC.

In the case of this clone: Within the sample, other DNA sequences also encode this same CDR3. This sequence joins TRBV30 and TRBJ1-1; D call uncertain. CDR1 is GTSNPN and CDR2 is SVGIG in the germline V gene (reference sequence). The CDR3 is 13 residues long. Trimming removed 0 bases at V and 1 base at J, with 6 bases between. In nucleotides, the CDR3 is TGTGCCTGGAGTGTCCGAGGGAACACTGAAGCTTTCTTT. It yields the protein CAWSVRGNTEAFF.

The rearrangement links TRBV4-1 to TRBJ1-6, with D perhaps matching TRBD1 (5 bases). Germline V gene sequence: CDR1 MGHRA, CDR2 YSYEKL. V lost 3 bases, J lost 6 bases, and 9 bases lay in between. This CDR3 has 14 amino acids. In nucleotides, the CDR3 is TGCGCCAGCAGCCAGGGTAGGGGTAATTCACCCCTCCACTTT. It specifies CASSQGRGNSPLHF.

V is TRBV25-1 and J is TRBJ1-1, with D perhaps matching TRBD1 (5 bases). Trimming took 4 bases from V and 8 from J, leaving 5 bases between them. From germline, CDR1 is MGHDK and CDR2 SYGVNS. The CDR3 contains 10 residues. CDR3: CASSGTEAFF. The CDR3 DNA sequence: TGTGCCAGCAGTGGGACAGAAGCTTTCTTT.

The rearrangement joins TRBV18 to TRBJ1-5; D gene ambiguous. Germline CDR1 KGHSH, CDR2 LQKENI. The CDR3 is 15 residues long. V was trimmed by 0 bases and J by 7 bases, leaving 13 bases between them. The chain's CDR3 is CASSPPTPGRQPQHF. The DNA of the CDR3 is TGTGCCAGCTCACCACCGACCCCAGGAAGGCAGCCCCAGCATTTT.

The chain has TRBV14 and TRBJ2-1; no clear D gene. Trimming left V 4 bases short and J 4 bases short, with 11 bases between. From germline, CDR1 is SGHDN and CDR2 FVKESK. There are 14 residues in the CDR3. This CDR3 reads CASSPGAEYNEQFF. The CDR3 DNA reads TGTGCCAGCAGCCCCGGAGCCGAATACAATGAGCAGTTCTTC.

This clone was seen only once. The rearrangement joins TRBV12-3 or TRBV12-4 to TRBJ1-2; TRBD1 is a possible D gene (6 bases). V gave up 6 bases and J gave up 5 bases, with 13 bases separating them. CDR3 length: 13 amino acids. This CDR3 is CASRTQGRYGYTF. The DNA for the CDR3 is TGTGCCAGCAGAACACAGGGCCGGTATGGCTACACCTTC.

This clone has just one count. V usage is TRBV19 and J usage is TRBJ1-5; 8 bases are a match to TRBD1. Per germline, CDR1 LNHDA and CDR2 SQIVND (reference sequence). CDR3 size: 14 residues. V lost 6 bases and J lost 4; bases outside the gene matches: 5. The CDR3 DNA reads TGTGCCAGTAGGAGACAGGGGCCGAATCAGCCCCAGCATTTT. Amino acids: CASRRQGPNQPQHF. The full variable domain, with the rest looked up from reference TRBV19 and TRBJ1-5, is DGGITQSPKYLFRKEGQNVTLSCEQNLNHDAMYWYRQDPGQGLRLIYYSQIVNDFQKGDIAEGYSVSREKKESFPLTVTSAQKNPTAFYLCASRRQGPNQPQHFGDGTRLSIL.

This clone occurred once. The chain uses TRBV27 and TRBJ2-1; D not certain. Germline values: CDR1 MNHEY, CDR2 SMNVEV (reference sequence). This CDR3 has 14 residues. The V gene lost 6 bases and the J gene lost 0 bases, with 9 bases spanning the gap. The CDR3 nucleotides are TGTGCCAGCAGGAGAGAATCCTCCTACAATGAGCAGTTCTTC. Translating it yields CASRRESSYNEQFF.

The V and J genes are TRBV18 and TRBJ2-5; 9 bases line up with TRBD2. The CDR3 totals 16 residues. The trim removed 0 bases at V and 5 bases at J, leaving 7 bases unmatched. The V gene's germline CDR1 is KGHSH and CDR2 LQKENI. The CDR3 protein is CASSPPRGGDRETQYF. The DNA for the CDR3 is TGTGCCAGCTCACCACCGCGCGGGGGGGACCGGGAGACCCAGTACTTC.

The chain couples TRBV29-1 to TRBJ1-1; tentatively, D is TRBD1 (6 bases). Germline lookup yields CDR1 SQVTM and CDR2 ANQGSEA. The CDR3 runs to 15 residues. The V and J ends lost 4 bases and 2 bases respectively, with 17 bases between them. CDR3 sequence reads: CSVGQETIRNTEAFF. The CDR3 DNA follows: TGCAGCGTTGGACAGGAGACGATTAGAAACACTGAAGCTTTCTTT.

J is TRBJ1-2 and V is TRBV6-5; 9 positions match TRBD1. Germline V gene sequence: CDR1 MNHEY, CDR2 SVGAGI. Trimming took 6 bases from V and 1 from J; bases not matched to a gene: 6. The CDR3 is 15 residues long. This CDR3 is CASSLNRGLNYGYTF. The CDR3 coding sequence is TGTGCCAGCAGCCTCAACAGGGGGCTTAACTATGGCTACACCTTC.

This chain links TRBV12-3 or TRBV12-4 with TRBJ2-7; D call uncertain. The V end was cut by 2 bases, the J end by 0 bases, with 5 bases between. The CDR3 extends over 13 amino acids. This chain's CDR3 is CASSLYSSYEQYF. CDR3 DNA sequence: TGTGCCAGCAGTTTATACAGCTCCTACGAGCAGTACTTC.

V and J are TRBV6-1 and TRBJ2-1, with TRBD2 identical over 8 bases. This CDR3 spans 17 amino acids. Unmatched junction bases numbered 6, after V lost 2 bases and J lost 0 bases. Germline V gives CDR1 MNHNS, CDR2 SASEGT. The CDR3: CASSEFERGSSYNEQFF. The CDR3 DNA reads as TGTGCCAGCAGTGAATTCGAGCGGGGGAGCTCCTACAATGAGCAGTTCTTC.

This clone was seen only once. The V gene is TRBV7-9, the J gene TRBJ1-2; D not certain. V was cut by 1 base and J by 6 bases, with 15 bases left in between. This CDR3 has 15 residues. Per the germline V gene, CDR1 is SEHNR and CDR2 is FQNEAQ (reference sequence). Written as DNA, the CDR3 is TGTGCCAGCAGCTTAGGGTTCAGGTTGGAGGATGGCTACACCTTC. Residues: CASSLGFRLEDGYTF.

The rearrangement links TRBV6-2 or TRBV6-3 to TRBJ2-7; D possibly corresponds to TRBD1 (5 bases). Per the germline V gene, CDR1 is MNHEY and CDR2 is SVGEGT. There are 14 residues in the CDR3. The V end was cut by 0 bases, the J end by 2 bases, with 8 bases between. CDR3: CASSYSRQTYEQYF. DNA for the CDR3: TGTGCCAGCAGTTACTCCCGACAGACCTACGAGCAGTACTTC.